Detailed here is one T cell receptor (beta chain). This sample was included in a study of beta chain features in type 1 diabetes. Expressed TCRB transcripts were sequenced because the entire RNA isolate underwent reverse transcription. Using immunoSEQ multiplex PCR, the repertoire was profiled, and TCRdb retains in-frame clones only, with some absent. Among 200,000 to 250,000 clones listed, about 71% were seen once. The V and J ends lost 3 bases and 3 bases respectively, with 16 bases between them. The CDR3 runs to 16 residues. Germline CDR1 MGHDK, CDR2 SYGVNS. V and J are TRBV25-1 and TRBJ2-3; D uncertain. The TCR was taken from a man between 25 and 39 years old in good health. Input material: naive CD4+ T cells from blood. The CDR3 DNA reads TGTGCCAGCAGTGAGGGTTTAGTTTGGGGTACAGATACGCAGTATTTT. As protein: CASSEGLVWGTDTQYF.